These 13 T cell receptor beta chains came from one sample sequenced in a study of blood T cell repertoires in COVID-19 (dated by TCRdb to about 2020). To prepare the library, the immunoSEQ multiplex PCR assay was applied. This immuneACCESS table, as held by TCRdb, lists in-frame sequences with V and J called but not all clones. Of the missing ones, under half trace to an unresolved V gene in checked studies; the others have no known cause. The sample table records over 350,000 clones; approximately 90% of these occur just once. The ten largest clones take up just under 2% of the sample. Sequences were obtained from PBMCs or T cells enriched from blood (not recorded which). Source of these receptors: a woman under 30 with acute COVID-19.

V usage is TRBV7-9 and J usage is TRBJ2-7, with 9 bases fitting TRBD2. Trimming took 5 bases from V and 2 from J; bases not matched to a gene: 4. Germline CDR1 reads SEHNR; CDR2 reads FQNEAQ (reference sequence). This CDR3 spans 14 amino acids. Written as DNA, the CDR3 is TGTGCCAGCAGCGGGACTAGCTCGGCCTACGAGCAGTACTTC. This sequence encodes CASSGTSSAYEQYF.

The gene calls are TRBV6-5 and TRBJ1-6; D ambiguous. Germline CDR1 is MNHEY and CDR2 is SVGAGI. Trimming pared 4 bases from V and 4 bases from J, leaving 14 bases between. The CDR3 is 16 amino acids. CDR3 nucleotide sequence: TGTGCCAGCAGTTCCCTTATGCAGGCATATAATTCACCCCTCCACTTT. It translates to CASSSLMQAYNSPLHF.

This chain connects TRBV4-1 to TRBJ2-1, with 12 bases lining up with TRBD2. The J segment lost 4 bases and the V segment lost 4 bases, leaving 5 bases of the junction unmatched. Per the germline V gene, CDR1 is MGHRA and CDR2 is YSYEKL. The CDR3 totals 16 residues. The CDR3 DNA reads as TGCGCCAGCAGCCGACTACTAGCGGGGGGTTACAATGAGCAGTTCTTC. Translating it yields CASSRLLAGGYNEQFF.

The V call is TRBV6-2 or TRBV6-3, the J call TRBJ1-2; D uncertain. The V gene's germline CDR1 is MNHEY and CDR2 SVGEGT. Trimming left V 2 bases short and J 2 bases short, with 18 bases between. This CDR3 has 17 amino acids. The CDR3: CASSYLPGRSVNYGYTF. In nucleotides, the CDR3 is TGTGCCAGCAGTTACCTCCCGGGGAGATCGGTGAACTATGGCTACACCTTC.

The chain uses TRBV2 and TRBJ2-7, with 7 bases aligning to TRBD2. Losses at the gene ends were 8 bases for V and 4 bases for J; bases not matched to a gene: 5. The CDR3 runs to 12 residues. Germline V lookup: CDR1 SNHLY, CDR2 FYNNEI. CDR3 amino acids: CASGREGYEQYF. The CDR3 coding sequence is TGTGCCAGCGGGAGGGAGGGGTACGAGCAGTACTTC.

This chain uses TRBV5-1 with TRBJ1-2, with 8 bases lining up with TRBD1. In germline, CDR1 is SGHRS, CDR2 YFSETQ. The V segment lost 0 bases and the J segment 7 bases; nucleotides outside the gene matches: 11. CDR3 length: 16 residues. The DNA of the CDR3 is TGCGCCAGCAGCTTGGCCGGGGGCAGGGGGCGCAGTGGCTACACCTTC. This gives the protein CASSLAGGRGRSGYTF. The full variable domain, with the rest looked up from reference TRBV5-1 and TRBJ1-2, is KAGVTQTPRYLIKTRGQQVTLSCSPISGHRSVSWYQQTPGQGLQFLFEYFSETQRNKGNFPGRFSGRQFSNSRSEMNVSTLELGDSALYLCASSLAGGRGRSGYTFGSGTRLTVV.

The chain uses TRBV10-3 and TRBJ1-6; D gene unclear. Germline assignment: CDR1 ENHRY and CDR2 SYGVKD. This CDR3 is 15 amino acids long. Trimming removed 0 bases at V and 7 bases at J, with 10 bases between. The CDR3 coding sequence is TGTGCCATCAGTGAGTCGAACGGGTACAATTCACCCCTCCACTTT. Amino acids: CAISESNGYNSPLHF.

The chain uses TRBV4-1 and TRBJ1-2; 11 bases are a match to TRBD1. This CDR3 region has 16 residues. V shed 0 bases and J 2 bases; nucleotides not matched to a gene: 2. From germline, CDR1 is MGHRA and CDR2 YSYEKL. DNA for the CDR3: TGCGCCAGCAGCCAAGACGGGACAGGGGGGAACTATGGCTACACCTTC. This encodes CASSQDGTGGNYGYTF.

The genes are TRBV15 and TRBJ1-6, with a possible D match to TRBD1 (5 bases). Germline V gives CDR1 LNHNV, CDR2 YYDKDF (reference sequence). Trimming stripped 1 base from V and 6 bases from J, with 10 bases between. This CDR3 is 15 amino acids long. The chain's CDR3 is CATSRVDGGNSPLHF. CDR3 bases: TGTGCCACCAGCAGAGTGGACGGGGGTAATTCACCCCTCCACTTT.

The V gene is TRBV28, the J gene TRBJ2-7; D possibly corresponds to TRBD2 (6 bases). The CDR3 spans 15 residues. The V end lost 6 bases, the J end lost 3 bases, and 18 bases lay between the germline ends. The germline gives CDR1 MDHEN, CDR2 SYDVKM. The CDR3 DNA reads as TGTGCCAGCAGGGGGGGATTAGAAGCGAACTACGAGCAGTACTTC. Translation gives CASRGGLEANYEQYF.

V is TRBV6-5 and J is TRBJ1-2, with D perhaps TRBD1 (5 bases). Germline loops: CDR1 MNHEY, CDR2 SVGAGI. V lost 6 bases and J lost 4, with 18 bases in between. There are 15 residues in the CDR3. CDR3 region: CASRVTQAGGYGYTF. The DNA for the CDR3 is TGTGCCAGCAGAGTTACACAGGCTGGCGGCTATGGCTACACCTTC.

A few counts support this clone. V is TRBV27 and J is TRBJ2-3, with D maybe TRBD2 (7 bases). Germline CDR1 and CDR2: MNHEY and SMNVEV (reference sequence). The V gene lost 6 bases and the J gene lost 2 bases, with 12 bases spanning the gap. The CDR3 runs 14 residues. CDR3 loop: CASRGGPITDTQYF. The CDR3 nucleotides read TGTGCCAGCAGGGGGGGGCCAATCACAGATACGCAGTATTTT.

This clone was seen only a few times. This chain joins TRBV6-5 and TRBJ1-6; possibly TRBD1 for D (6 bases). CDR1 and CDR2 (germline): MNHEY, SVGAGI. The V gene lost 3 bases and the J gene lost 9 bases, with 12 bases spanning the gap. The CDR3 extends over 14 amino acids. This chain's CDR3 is CASSYAAGASPLHF. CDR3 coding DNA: TGTGCCAGCAGTTATGCGGCAGGGGCTTCACCCCTCCACTTT.